These 28 T cell receptor beta chains share one sample of origin, sequenced in a study of OX40 agonist ivuxolimab in advanced cancers. Produced via immunoSEQ multiplex PCR; TCRdb's table is partial and in-frame only. The table shows tens of thousands of clones, with around 80% occurring only once. Sequenced material: CD4+ or CD8+ T cells sorted from blood, taken in a trial of the OX40 agonist ivuxolimab. The receptors derive from an adult with an advanced solid tumor such as melanoma, head and neck, liver or kidney cancer.

The chain has TRBV7-9 and TRBJ2-1; D may be TRBD1 (6 bases). The CDR3 extends over 16 amino acids. V lost 0 bases and J 8 bases, leaving 17 bases between the germline ends. Germline CDR1 and CDR2: SEHNR and FQNEAQ (reference sequence). CDR3 nucleotides: TGTGCCAGCAGCTTAGCGCAAGATTACAGGGTACATGAGCAGTTCTTC. Translated: CASSLAQDYRVHEQFF.

The DNA for the CDR3 is TGTGCCAGCAGTCGGGAGGGACAGTACACAGATACGCAGTATTTT. Amino acid sequence: CASSREGQYTDTQYF. The chain has TRBV27 and TRBJ2-3, with TRBD2 as a possible D gene (8 bases). The CDR3 consists of 15 residues. The V gene lost 5 bases and the J gene lost 2 bases, with 14 bases spanning the gap. CDR1 and CDR2 (germline): MNHEY, SMNVEV (reference sequence).

This chain links TRBV2 with TRBJ1-6; perhaps TRBD1 as D (5 bases). Per the germline V gene, CDR1 is SNHLY and CDR2 is FYNNEI. V lost 2 bases and J lost 7, with 9 bases in between. The CDR3 has 14 amino acids. This CDR3 reads CASSERQGNSPLHF. As DNA, the CDR3 is TGTGCCAGCAGTGAAAGGCAGGGAAATTCACCCCTCCACTTT.

This clone was seen only a few times. The chain has TRBV30 and TRBJ2-2; D is unresolved. With 1 base removed from V and 1 base from J, the gap between germline ends came to 7 bases. The CDR3 totals 14 residues. Germline lookup yields CDR1 GTSNPN and CDR2 SVGIG (reference sequence). In DNA, the CDR3 is TGTGCCTGGAGTGAACGGATGAACACCGGGGAGCTGTTTTTT. It translates to CAWSERMNTGELFF.

This clone was detected only once. This chain uses TRBV5-6 with TRBJ2-2; D is unresolved. Trimming left V 1 base short and J 5 bases short, with 12 bases between. Germline CDR1 is SGHDT and CDR2 is YYEEEE. The CDR3 contains 15 residues. Written as DNA, the CDR3 is TGTGCCAGCAGCTTGCAGCCCTTGGGAACCGGGGAGCTGTTTTTT. Translation gives CASSLQPLGTGELFF.

Worth noting for this clone: The same CDR3 also results from other DNA sequences found in this sample. The rearrangement uses TRBV5-5 and TRBJ1-4; 8 nucleotides agree with TRBD1. From germline, CDR1 is SGHKS and CDR2 YYEKEE (reference sequence). The CDR3 covers 16 residues. V lost 0 bases, J lost 7 bases, and 8 bases stayed unmatched. The CDR3, as DNA: TGTGCCAGCAGCTTGGCGGGGGGGACAGGAGGTGAAAAACTGTTTTTT. Its translation: CASSLAGGTGGEKLFF.

The rearrangement links TRBV30 to TRBJ1-3; D is uncertain. Germline CDR1 GTSNPN, CDR2 SVGIG (reference sequence). V gave up 5 bases and J gave up 0 bases, with 2 bases separating them. This CDR3 contains 11 residues. DNA of the CDR3: TGTGCCTGGGACTCTGGAAACACCATATATTTT. Translated, it gives CAWDSGNTIYF.

This clone showed up just once. The V and J genes are TRBV5-4 and TRBJ1-1; the D gene is possibly TRBD1 (5 bases). V was pared by 3 bases and J by 1 base, with 19 bases between. CDR1 SGHNT and CDR2 YYREEE come from the germline V gene (reference sequence). CDR3 size: 17 residues. Written as DNA, the CDR3 is TGTGCCAGCAGCTCGGGAGGTATCAGGGTAGGGAACACTGAAGCTTTCTTT. Protein sequence: CASSSGGIRVGNTEAFF.

The J gene is TRBJ1-1, the V gene TRBV11-1, with a tentative D call TRBD1 (5 bases). CDR1 and CDR2 from the germline V gene are SGHAT and FQDESV (reference sequence). V dropped 4 bases and J dropped 12 bases, with 18 bases sitting between them. This CDR3 region has 13 residues. CDR3 in DNA: TGTGCCAGCAGCTCTTCTTCCCCAGGGACGACTTTCTTT. It is translated as CASSSSSPGTTFF.

The chain is built from TRBV5-1 and TRBJ2-1; 8 nucleotides line up with TRBD2. Germline values: CDR1 SGHRS, CDR2 YFSETQ. The ends lost 0 bases at V and 8 bases at J; junction bases unmatched: 10. This CDR3 region has 16 residues. In nucleotides, the CDR3 is TGCGCCAGCAGCTTGGGACCCGGGGGGGCGAGCCATGAGCAGTTCTTC. This sequence encodes CASSLGPGGASHEQFF. The variable domain in full, with the rest retrieved from reference TRBV5-1 and TRBJ2-1, is KAGVTQTPRYLIKTRGQQVTLSCSPISGHRSVSWYQQTPGQGLQFLFEYFSETQRNKGNFPGRFSGRQFSNSRSEMNVSTLELGDSALYLCASSLGPGGASHEQFFGPGTRLTVL.

This sequence joins TRBV4-2 and TRBJ2-2, with D possibly being TRBD1 (6 bases). V was cut by 9 bases and J by 2 bases, with 16 bases left in between. CDR1 LGHNA and CDR2 YNFKEQ come from the germline V gene. The CDR3 runs 15 residues. CDR3 sequence (DNA): TGTGCCAGTCGATTCCAGGGGCTAAACACCGGGGAGCTGTTTTTT. This gives the protein CASRFQGLNTGELFF.

This sequence joins TRBV19 and TRBJ1-1; weak D call: TRBD1 (6 bases). CDR3 size: 15 residues. The germline gives CDR1 LNHDA, CDR2 SQIVND (reference sequence). Trimming removed 7 bases at V and 1 base at J, with 16 bases between. CDR3 nucleotides: TGTGCCAGTAATAAAGAGGGGGGGAGGAACACTGAAGCTTTCTTT. Its translation: CASNKEGGRNTEAFF.

This clone was seen a few times. The rearrangement joins TRBV7-3 to TRBJ1-1; unclear D gene. CDR1 SGHTA and CDR2 FQGTGA come from the germline V gene. The CDR3 sequence is 13 residues long. The ends were cut back, 5 bases at V and 1 base at J, with 8 bases in the middle. CDR3 bases: TGTGCCAGCAGCGTACGACAGAACACTGAAGCTTTCTTT. It is translated as CASSVRQNTEAFF.

The rearrangement links TRBV5-1 to TRBJ2-2; 7 nucleotides match TRBD1. V was clipped by 4 bases and J by 0 bases; unmatched bases: 12. Germline V gene data show CDR1 as SGHRS and CDR2 as YFSETQ. The CDR3 runs 18 residues. Written as DNA, the CDR3 is TGCGCCAGCAGCGTGGTGGGACAGAGACCGACGAACACCGGGGAGCTGTTTTTT. As protein: CASSVVGQRPTNTGELFF.

This chain connects TRBV5-8 to TRBJ2-7, with TRBD1 matching over 8 bases. This CDR3 contains 15 residues. The J segment lost 3 bases and the V segment lost 4 bases, leaving 9 bases of the junction unmatched. The germline V gene has CDR1 SGHTS and CDR2 YDEGEE. CDR3 sequence: CASSRLYRGNYEQYF. DNA of the CDR3: TGTGCCAGCAGCCGACTCTACAGGGGGAACTACGAGCAGTACTTC.

The rearrangement links TRBV6-6 to TRBJ2-5; 11 nucleotides match TRBD2. Losses at the gene ends were 6 bases for V and 0 bases for J; bases not matched to a gene: 6. CDR3 length equals 16 residues. Germline CDR1 MNHNY, CDR2 SVGAGI (reference sequence). Written as DNA, the CDR3 is TGTGCCAGCAGAACCGGGACTAGCGGCTACCAAGAGACCCAGTACTTC. Its protein product is CASRTGTSGYQETQYF.

The chain recombines TRBV4-3 with TRBJ2-1, with no clear D. Looked up from germline, CDR1 is LGHNA and CDR2 is YSLEER. CDR3 size: 15 residues. V lost 3 bases and J 0 bases, leaving 9 bases between the germline ends. DNA of the CDR3: TGCGCCAGCAGCCATGGCGGTAGCTCCTACAATGAGCAGTTCTTC. Its protein product is CASSHGGSSYNEQFF.

Comment on this clone: Other DNA sequences from this sample encode an identical CDR3 as well. The rearrangement uses TRBV30 and TRBJ1-4; D uncertain. The CDR3 totals 14 residues. Deletions cut 2 bases from V and 8 bases from J, with 15 bases between. CDR1 is GTSNPN, CDR2 SVGIG, per germline (reference sequence). As DNA, the CDR3 is TGTGCCTGGAGTCTGGCGGGGAAACTGGAAAAACTGTTTTTT. Amino acid sequence: CAWSLAGKLEKLFF.

This clone has only one observation. The rearrangement uses TRBV9 and TRBJ2-3, with TRBD1 as a possible D gene (6 bases). Trimming cost V 3 bases and J 2 bases, with 16 bases left between them. This CDR3 is 16 amino acids long. The V gene's germline CDR1 is SGDLS and CDR2 YYNGEE. DNA for the CDR3: TGTGCCAGCAGCGCTCGCCGGGACACAATCACAGATACGCAGTATTTT. Amino acid sequence: CASSARRDTITDTQYF.

V and J are TRBV7-9 and TRBJ1-1; 7 bases are a match to TRBD1. The CDR3 length is 16 residues. The V and J ends lost 1 base and 0 bases, in that order; junction bases with no gene match: 5. Germline CDR1 reads SEHNR; CDR2 reads FQNEAQ (reference sequence). The CDR3 nucleotides read TGTGCCAGCAGCTTAGGAGGGGGCCCTATGAACACTGAAGCTTTCTTT. Translating gives CASSLGGGPMNTEAFF. The variable domain in full, with the rest retrieved from reference TRBV7-9 and TRBJ1-1, is DTGVSQNPRHKITKRGQNVTFRCDPISEHNRLYWYRQTLGQGPEFLTYFQNEAQLEKSRLLSDRFSAERPKGSFSTLEIQRTEQGDSAMYLCASSLGGGPMNTEAFFGQGTRLTVV.

The V call is TRBV7-3, the J call TRBJ2-3, with D tentatively TRBD1 (6 bases). CDR1 is SGHTA and CDR2 is FQGTGA in the germline V gene. CDR3 length: 14 residues. V was trimmed by 6 bases and J by 3 bases, leaving 13 bases between them. This CDR3 is CASSLTGLTDTQYF. The CDR3 DNA sequence: TGTGCCAGCAGTTTGACAGGCCTTACAGATACGCAGTATTTT.

The J gene is TRBJ1-6, the V gene TRBV11-2, with a weak D call TRBD1 (5 bases). Germline V CDR1 and CDR2: SGHAT, FQNNGV. This CDR3 is 9 amino acids long. V was shortened by 7 bases and J by 16 bases, with 8 bases between the two germline ends. CDR3 sequence: CASMGLLHF. As DNA, the CDR3 is TGTGCCAGCATGGGGCTTCTCCACTTT.

The chain carries TRBV11-3 and TRBJ2-7; TRBD2 matches 7 bases. CDR3 size: 13 residues. Germline V gene data show CDR1 as SGHNT and CDR2 as YENEEA. After removal of 1 base from V and 6 bases from J, the junction contained 3 bases not matched to a gene. The CDR3 sequence is CASSLGTSPEQYF. DNA for the CDR3: TGTGCCAGCAGCTTAGGGACTAGTCCCGAGCAGTACTTC. The whole variable domain, remainder taken from reference TRBV11-3 and TRBJ2-7, is EAGVVQSPRYKIIEKKQPVAFWCNPISGHNTLYWYLQNLGQGPELLIRYENEEAVDDSQLPKDRFSAERLKGVDSTLKIQPAELGDSAVYLCASSLGTSPEQYFGPGTRLTVT.

The chain combines TRBV7-2 with TRBJ1-3; a possible D gene is TRBD1 (5 bases). The V end lost 0 bases, the J end lost 0 bases, and 9 bases lay between the germline ends. The CDR3 sequence is 16 residues long. Germline V gene lookup returns CDR1 SGHTA and CDR2 FQGNSA. CDR3 region: CASSLAPQGSGNTIYF. CDR3 DNA sequence: TGTGCCAGCAGCTTAGCCCCCCAGGGCTCTGGAAACACCATATATTTT. The full variable domain, its missing parts supplied by reference TRBV7-2 and TRBJ1-3, is GAGVSQSPSNKVTEKGKDVELRCDPISGHTALYWYRQSLGQGLEFLIYFQGNSAPDKSGLPSDRFSAERTGGSVSTLTIQRTQQEDSAVYLCASSLAPQGSGNTIYFGEGSWLTVV.

The J gene is TRBJ2-7, the V gene TRBV29-1; either TRBD1 or TRBD2 may fit D (5 bases each). This CDR3 contains 15 residues. Germline V gene lookup returns CDR1 SQVTM and CDR2 ANQGSEA. The V end lost 7 bases, the J end lost 4 bases, and 23 bases lay between the germline ends. This chain's CDR3 is CSAGSPGTDLYEQYF. The CDR3 DNA reads as TGCAGCGCCGGAAGTCCAGGGACGGACTTGTACGAGCAGTACTTC.

The chain carries TRBV4-3 and TRBJ2-7; TRBD1 might be the D (5 bases). The CDR3 sequence is 14 residues long. Germline V lookup: CDR1 LGHNA, CDR2 YSLEER. Trimming shortened V by 1 base and J by 4 bases, and 11 bases separated the two germline ends. CDR3 protein: CASSQGGSPYEQYF. The CDR3 DNA reads TGCGCCAGCAGCCAAGGGGGCTCACCGTACGAGCAGTACTTC.

The J gene is TRBJ2-1, the V gene TRBV2; 7 bases agree with TRBD2. CDR1 and CDR2 from the germline V gene are SNHLY and FYNNEI. There are 15 residues in the CDR3. J gave up 0 bases and V 6 bases, and 5 bases lay outside the gene matches. This chain's CDR3 is CASSGRGSSYNEQFF. The CDR3 region has the DNA TGTGCCAGCAGCGGTCGCGGGAGCTCCTACAATGAGCAGTTCTTC.

The chain combines TRBV5-1 with TRBJ2-3; tentative D call: TRBD1 (5 bases). CDR1 and CDR2 (germline): SGHRS, YFSETQ. Between the trimmed V and J ends, which lost 6 bases and 0 bases, there was a span of 14 bases. The length of the CDR3 is 15 residues. The DNA for the CDR3 is TGCGCCAGCACCCCGACAGCCCACAGCACAGATACGCAGTATTTT. Translating it yields CASTPTAHSTDTQYF.